This T cell receptor (beta chain) was identified during a study of blood T cell repertoires in COVID-19. Sequenced by immunoSEQ multiplex PCR; TCRdb stores in-frame clones only, minus some. Seen here are some 130,000 clones, about 79% observed once, and the top ten hold about a sixth. The CDR3 is 11 residues long. Trimming removed 5 bases at V and 3 bases at J, with 5 bases between. The sample taken for sequencing was peripheral blood. The receptor was isolated from a woman aged 50 to 60 with acute or convalescent COVID-19. This rearrangement joins TRBV12-3 or TRBV12-4 to TRBJ2-7; D is undetermined. The CDR3 loop reads CASSHNYEQYF. DNA for the CDR3: TGTGCCAGCAGTCACAACTACGAGCAGTACTTC.